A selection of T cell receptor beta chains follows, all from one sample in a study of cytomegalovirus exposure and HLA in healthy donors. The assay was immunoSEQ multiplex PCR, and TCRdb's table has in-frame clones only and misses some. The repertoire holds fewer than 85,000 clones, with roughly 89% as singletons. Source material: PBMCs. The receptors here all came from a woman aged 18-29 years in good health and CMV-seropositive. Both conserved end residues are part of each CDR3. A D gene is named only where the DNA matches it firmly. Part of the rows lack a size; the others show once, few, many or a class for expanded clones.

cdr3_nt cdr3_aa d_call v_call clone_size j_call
TGTGCCAGTAGTCGTGCAACTAATGAAAAACTGTTTTTT CASSRATNEKLFF - TRBV19 - TRBJ1-4
TGTGCCAGCAGCTTAGCGCCCCCCGGTTCACCCCTCCACTTT CASSLAPPGSPLHF - TRBV7-6 - TRBJ1-6
TGTGCCAGCAGCGCAGGGACAGAAAGTAATGAAAAACTGTTTTTT CASSAGTESNEKLFF TRBD1 TRBV5-4 - TRBJ1-4
TGTGCCGCTACAGGGGATCATGGTGAAGCTTTCTTT CAATGDHGEAFF TRBD1 TRBV28 - TRBJ1-1
TGTGCCACCAGCTTCGGGATCCCAGCTAGTGGGTACGAGCAGTACTTC CATSFGIPASGYEQYF - TRBV15 once TRBJ2-7
TGTGCCAGCAGGGCAACTAGCGGGAGTGGCTACGAGCAGTACTTC CASRATSGSGYEQYF TRBD2 TRBV6-1 few TRBJ2-7
TGTGCCAGCAGCTGGACTAGCGGCTACAATGAGCAGTTCTTC CASSWTSGYNEQFF TRBD2 TRBV7-2 - TRBJ2-1
TGTGCCAGCAGTATCCCGGGGACAAATGGCTACACCTTC CASSIPGTNGYTF - TRBV7-8 - TRBJ1-2
TGTGCCAGCAGCGTAGACCCCCAGGGGGTCCACGAGCAGTACTTC CASSVDPQGVHEQYF TRBD1 TRBV9 - TRBJ2-7
TGTGCCAGCAGGGGACAGGGGGATAATGAAAAACTGTTTTTT CASRGQGDNEKLFF TRBD1 TRBV6-1 once TRBJ1-4
TGTGCCAGCAGTCCTGGACAGGGTAACGAGCAGTACTTC CASSPGQGNEQYF TRBD1 TRBV7-6 - TRBJ2-7
TGTGCCAGCGGGCCCTATGGGGCCAACGTCCTGACTTTC CASGPYGANVLTF - TRBV2 once TRBJ2-6
TGTGCCAGCAGTTCCTCGGGACTAGCGGGAGTACCCGGGGAGCTGTTTTTT CASSSSGLAGVPGELFF TRBD2 TRBV28 - TRBJ2-2
TGCAGCGTTGATTGGGCTGGAGATACGCAGTATTTT CSVDWAGDTQYF - TRBV29-1 - TRBJ2-3
TGTGCCTGGACCGTCGGGGGGGGCTATGGCTACACCTTC CAWTVGGGYGYTF - TRBV30 - TRBJ1-2
TGTGCCAGTAGTACGTTACTGGGGACAGGGACCGGGGAGCTGTTTTTT CASSTLLGTGTGELFF TRBD1 TRBV19 - TRBJ2-2
TGTGCCAGCAGCTTCGGCGGGGGGGCTGGGTATGGCTACACCTTC CASSFGGGAGYGYTF - TRBV7-2 once TRBJ1-2
TGTGCCAGCTCACCACCGAGCAGGGACACTGAAGCTTTCTTT CASSPPSRDTEAFF - TRBV18 - TRBJ1-1
TGTGCCAGCAGCGTAGAAGAGGGGGCTAACACTGAAGCTTTCTTT CASSVEEGANTEAFF TRBD1 TRBV9 - TRBJ1-1
TGTGCCAGCAGCGAGGGCAGAGAAAACGAGCAGTACTTC CASSEGRENEQYF - TRBV28 - TRBJ2-7
TGTGCCAGCAGTGGGACAGCGAGCTCCTACAATGAGCAGTTCTTC CASSGTASSYNEQFF - TRBV2 - TRBJ2-1
TGTGCCAGCAGATCCCGGGACAATGAGCAGTTCTTC CASRSRDNEQFF - TRBV6-6 - TRBJ2-1
TGTGCCAGCAGTCGCGGGGGGGCCGGGGAGCTGTTTTTT CASSRGGAGELFF TRBD2 TRBV6-6 few TRBJ2-2
TGTGCCAGTAGTATAGGAGTTCCCTTATATGGCTACACCTTC CASSIGVPLYGYTF - TRBV19 - TRBJ1-2
TGTGCCCGGAGCGGTGGCAGGGAAGAGACCCAGTACTTC CARSGGREETQYF - TRBV30 - TRBJ2-5
TGTGCCAGTAGTACGCAAACAGGTTTTGGAGAGACCCAGTACTTC CASSTQTGFGETQYF - TRBV19 - TRBJ2-5
TGTGCCAGTAGTAAAGACGTGTCCCCCGTAGACAGTTTCGACACTGAAGCTTTCTTT CASSKDVSPVDSFDTEAFF - TRBV19 - TRBJ1-1
TGTGCTAGTGGTTTGGGGGCCCGTGAGCAGTTCTTC CASGLGAREQFF - TRBV12-5 - TRBJ2-1
TGTGCCAGCAGTGGCGACAGGGGTAGCAATCAGCCCCAGCATTTT CASSGDRGSNQPQHF TRBD1 TRBV6-1 - TRBJ1-5
TGTGCCAGCAGCCCTGAACAGGGGAGTAATGTAGATACGCAGTATTTT CASSPEQGSNVDTQYF TRBD1 TRBV7-9 - TRBJ2-3
TGTGCCAGCGAATACGGGGGGAGAGAAACCTTTACAGATACGCAGTATTTT CASEYGGRETFTDTQYF TRBD2 TRBV28 - TRBJ2-3
TGTGCCAGTTCGGCGGCTAGCGCCTACAATGAGCAGTTCTTC CASSAASAYNEQFF - TRBV7-2 - TRBJ2-1
TGTGCCAGCAGTCCTCTAGCGGCCGCAGATACGCAGTATTTT CASSPLAAADTQYF TRBD2 TRBV7-8 - TRBJ2-3
TGCGCCAGCACTGAATTAGAACGCTTCTCTGGAAACACCATATATTTT CASTELERFSGNTIYF - TRBV10-1 - TRBJ1-3
TGTGCCAGCAGCCACGGAGACACCGGGGAGCTGTTTTTT CASSHGDTGELFF - TRBV6-5 few TRBJ2-2
TGCGCCAGCAGCTGGAGTATTCGGGACAGGGCTTCGGATACGCAGTATTTT CASSWSIRDRASDTQYF TRBD1 TRBV5-1 once TRBJ2-3
TGTGCCACCAGGCGGGGGAGGGAGCAGTACTTC CATRRGREQYF TRBD2 TRBV27 - TRBJ2-7
TGCGCCAGCAGCCAAGATGACGGACAGGGGGTAACCTATAATTCACCCCTCCACTTT CASSQDDGQGVTYNSPLHF TRBD1 TRBV4-1 - TRBJ1-6
TGCGCCAGCAGCAAACAGGTAGTAGACGGCTACACCTTC CASSKQVVDGYTF - TRBV4-1 few TRBJ1-2
TGTGCCAGCAGCTTGGACAACTACGAGCAGTACTTC CASSLDNYEQYF - TRBV5-6 - TRBJ2-7